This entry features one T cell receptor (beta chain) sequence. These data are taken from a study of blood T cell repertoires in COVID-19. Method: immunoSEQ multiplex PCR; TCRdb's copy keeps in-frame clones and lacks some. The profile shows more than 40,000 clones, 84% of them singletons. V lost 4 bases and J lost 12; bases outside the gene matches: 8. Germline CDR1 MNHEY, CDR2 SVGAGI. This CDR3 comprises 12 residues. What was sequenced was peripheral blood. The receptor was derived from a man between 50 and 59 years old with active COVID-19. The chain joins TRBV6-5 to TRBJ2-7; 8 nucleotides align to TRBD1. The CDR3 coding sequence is TGTGCCAGCAGTTCTTCCGCAGGGGGCATGTACTTC. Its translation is CASSSSAGGMYF.